Below, 25 T cell receptor beta chains from the same sample are listed, as sequenced in a study of breast tumors, draining lymph nodes, adjacent tissues. TCRdb processed the multiplex PCR reads anew with MiXCR; each CDR3 protein has one entry. The sample includes some 150,000 distinct CDR3 sequences, approximately 20% of them seen just once. The lymph nodes were axillary draining lymph nodes from breast cancer patients. Sequenced: axillary lymph node tissue. These receptors were collected from a female donor with breast cancer. Some clones in this sample may be carry-over from other donors' samples.

The table lists this clonotype with a count of one. A single base separates this from a much larger clone, so it may be a read error. The chain links TRBV12-3 or TRBV12-4 to TRBJ1-2; D may be TRBD1 (5 bases). The ends were cut back, 4 bases at V and 10 bases at J, with 16 bases in the middle. The length of the CDR3 is 13 residues. The CDR3 region is CASSSDPGVIYTF. CDR3 nucleotides: TGTGCCAGCAGTTCAGATCCGGGGGTTATCTACACCTTC.

With respect to this clonotype: One base away lies a much larger clone, so this may be a sequencing read error. CDR3 sequence: CATSSSPGLSGSSYNEQFF. The CDR3 coding sequence is TGTGCCACCAGTAGCTCCCCAGGGCTAAGCGGGAGCTCCTACAATGAGCAGTTCTTC. V is TRBV24-1 and J is TRBJ2-1; 8 positions agree with TRBD2. Germline assignment: CDR1 KGHDR and CDR2 SFDVKD. Losses at the gene ends were 6 bases for V and 0 bases for J; bases not matched to a gene: 15. The CDR3 loop spans 19 amino acids.

As to this clonotype: One base away lies a much larger clone, so this may be a sequencing read error. V gene TRBV7-2 combines with J gene TRBJ2-3; D gene unclear. The J call is in doubt because the DNA end fits TRBJ1-5 better. Germline-derived CDR1 and CDR2 are SGHTA and FQGNSA. The CDR3 is made up of 14 amino acids. CDR3 in amino acids: CASSLVDTTDTQHF. CDR3 DNA: TGTGCCAGCAGCTTAGTCGACACCACAGATACGCAGCATTTT.

This clonotype has a count of ten or more. The genes are TRBV18 and TRBJ1-5, with 7 bases identical to TRBD1. The germline gives CDR1 KGHSH, CDR2 LQKENI. CDR3 length: 14 residues. V gave up 2 bases and J gave up 6 bases; unmatched junction bases: 4. Here the CDR3 DNA reads TGTGCCAGCTCACCAGACAGGGTTCGTCAGCCCCAGCATTTT. Amino acids: CASSPDRVRQPQHF. The full variable domain, in which reference TRBV18 and TRBJ1-5 provide the parts outside the CDR3, is NAGVMQNPRHLVRRRGQEARLRCSPMKGHSHVYWYRQLPEEGLKFMVYLQKENIIDESGMPKERFSAEFPKEGPSILRIQQVVRGDSAAYFCASSPDRVRQPQHFGDGTRLSIL.

The table lists this clonotype with many counts. The gene calls are TRBV7-2 and TRBJ2-1; TRBD2 agrees at 7 bases. The V and J ends lost 1 base and 5 bases, in that order; junction bases with no gene match: 8. Germline CDR1 and CDR2: SGHTA and FQGNSA. CDR3 length: 16 amino acids. CDR3 protein: CASSLVPAGVNNEQFF. The DNA of the CDR3 is TGTGCCAGCAGCTTAGTTCCCGCGGGAGTAAACAATGAGCAGTTCTTC.

This clonotype was counted many times. This chain uses TRBV11-2 with TRBJ2-3; no clear D. In germline, CDR1 is SGHAT, CDR2 FQNNGV. V lost 0 bases, J lost 1 base, and 5 bases lay in between. The CDR3 runs 14 residues. The CDR3 region has the DNA TGTGCCAGCAGCTTAGATGAGCGCACAGATACGCAGTATTTT. Its translation is CASSLDERTDTQYF.

This clonotype was detected many times. The V gene is TRBV20-1, the J gene TRBJ2-7, with D uncertain. V lost 3 bases and J lost 2, with 17 bases in between. This CDR3 spans 15 amino acids. Germline assignment: CDR1 DFQATT and CDR2 SNEGSKA (reference sequence). This CDR3 reads CSARDLRASPYEQYF. The CDR3 nucleotides read TGCAGTGCTAGGGATCTAAGGGCGTCGCCCTACGAGCAGTACTTC.

On this clonotype: Just one base apart from a much larger clone, this may be a read error. The chain combines TRBV4-1 with TRBJ1-5, with D unclear. The CDR3 runs to 14 residues. Per germline, CDR1 MGHRA and CDR2 YSYEKL. The CDR3 is CASSQEGAGQPQPF. The CDR3 bases are TGCGCCAGCAGCCAAGAGGGCGCCGGTCAGCCCCAGCCTTTT.

This clonotype was observed many times. The chain is built from TRBV9 and TRBJ2-3, with TRBD2 as a possible D gene (6 bases). Germline lookup yields CDR1 SGDLS and CDR2 YYNGEE. V dropped 0 bases and J dropped 1 base, with 15 bases sitting between them. CDR3 length: 17 residues. The CDR3 loop reads CASSVVSGGRGTDTQYF. In DNA form, the CDR3 reads TGTGCCAGCAGCGTAGTAAGCGGAGGGCGGGGCACAGATACGCAGTATTTT.

This clonotype was detected many times. The V and J genes are TRBV6-2 or TRBV6-3 and TRBJ2-3; D not certain. Germline assignment: CDR1 MNHEY and CDR2 SVGEGT. CDR3 size: 15 residues. V lost 0 bases to trimming and J lost 2 bases, with 9 bases between them. Here the CDR3 reads CASSYSFTHTDTQYF. DNA of the CDR3: TGTGCCAGCAGTTACTCATTTACACACACAGATACGCAGTATTTT.

This clonotype was counted ten times or more. The genes are TRBV6-2 or TRBV6-3 and TRBJ2-7; possibly TRBD1 or TRBD2 for D (5 bases each). V lost 6 bases to trimming and J lost 2 bases, with 14 bases between them. The CDR3 has 14 amino acids. From germline, CDR1 is MNHEY and CDR2 SVGEGT. CDR3 protein: CASRAPGPPYEQYF. In DNA form, the CDR3 reads TGTGCCAGCAGGGCTCCGGGACCGCCCTACGAGCAGTACTTC.

In regard to this clonotype: A much larger clone differs by one base, so this may be a read error. The chain has TRBV19 and TRBJ1-5; D is perhaps TRBD1 (5 bases). CDR1 is LNHDA and CDR2 is SQIVND in the germline V gene (reference sequence). Trimming pared 7 bases from V and 4 bases from J, leaving 23 bases between. This CDR3 spans 17 amino acids. DNA of the CDR3: TGTGCCAGTAATCGGGAGAGGGACCTGAAAGATAATCAGCCCCAGCATTTT. Translation: CASNRERDLKDNQPQHF.

The V gene is TRBV29-1, the J gene TRBJ2-3; D is unclear. V was shortened by 4 bases and J by 4 bases, with 12 bases between the two germline ends. The V gene's germline CDR1 is SQVTM and CDR2 ANQGSEA. This CDR3 contains 13 residues. This CDR3 is CSVAPESADTQYF. The DNA for the CDR3 is TGCAGCGTTGCCCCCGAAAGCGCAGATACGCAGTATTTT.

This clonotype was recorded at least ten times. The gene calls are TRBV24-1 and TRBJ1-2; D may be TRBD1 (6 bases). V lost 2 bases to trimming and J lost 7 bases, with 19 bases between them. Germline CDR1 KGHDR, CDR2 SFDVKD. CDR3 length: 16 amino acids. The CDR3 reads CATSDWMELGARGYTF. The CDR3 DNA follows: TGTGCCACCAGTGATTGGATGGAGTTGGGGGCGCGTGGCTACACCTTC.

The chain links TRBV12-3 or TRBV12-4 to TRBJ2-4; 7 bases align to TRBD1. J gave up 1 base and V 3 bases, and 9 bases lay outside the gene matches. The CDR3 has 17 amino acids. The CDR3 nucleotides read TGTGCCAGCAGTTTTTCGGGACAGAGGGTGGCCAAAAACATTCAGTACTTC. Its translation: CASSFSGQRVAKNIQYF.

Details on this clonotype: A much more abundant neighbour one base away suggests this may be a read error. The rearrangement links TRBV18 to TRBJ1-2; D is uncertain. The CDR3 has 13 residues. Germline values: CDR1 KGHSH, CDR2 LQKENI. The CDR3 loop is CASSPDGNYGYIF. The CDR3 nucleotides are TGTGCCAGCTCACCAGACGGCAACTATGGCTACATCTTC.

At least ten counts were recorded for this clonotype. This chain uses TRBV6-1 with TRBJ1-3; D possibly corresponds to TRBD1 (5 bases). Trimming took 6 bases from V and 0 from J, leaving 12 bases between them. Per the germline V gene, CDR1 is MNHNS and CDR2 is SASEGT. CDR3 length equals 15 residues. DNA of the CDR3: TGTGCCAGCAGCCCCTGGACAAGCTCTGGAAACACCATATATTTT. Translating it yields CASSPWTSSGNTIYF.

Ten or more counts support this clonotype. The J gene is TRBJ2-2, the V gene TRBV29-1; D possibly matches TRBD1 or TRBD2 (6 bases each). The CDR3 consists of 16 residues. Germline assignment: CDR1 SQVTM and CDR2 ANQGSEA. V lost 4 bases to trimming and J lost 2 bases, with 17 bases between them. DNA of the CDR3: TGCAGCGTTGGGGGAAAGGGGGGAGTAAACACCGGGGAGCTGTTTTTT. Amino acids: CSVGGKGGVNTGELFF.

On this clonotype: A much larger clone is a single base away; this may be a read error. The CDR3 does not end in the conserved phenylalanine or tryptophan, so this is likely a read error. The V and J genes are TRBV10-3 and TRBJ2-3, with TRBD2 identical over 8 bases. The junction had 5 bases not matched to a gene; V was cut back by 2 bases and J by 4 bases. The germline V gene has CDR1 ENHRY and CDR2 SYGVKD. This CDR3 is built from 15 residues. The CDR3 protein is CAISEREGPPDTQYY. In DNA, the CDR3 is TGTGCCATCAGTGAGCGGGAGGGCCCACCAGATACGCAGTATTAT.

This clonotype was recorded many times. V gene TRBV7-2 combines with J gene TRBJ2-1; 8 positions match TRBD1. V trimming: 3 bases; J trimming: 6 bases; junction bases outside the gene matches: 4. Looked up from germline, CDR1 is SGHTA and CDR2 is FQGNSA. The CDR3 is made up of 14 amino acids. In DNA form, the CDR3 reads TGTGCCAGCAGCTTGAACAGGGGGAGCAATGAGCAGTTCTTC. Amino acid sequence: CASSLNRGSNEQFF.

This clonotype was seen many times. The chain uses TRBV20-1 and TRBJ2-1, with 7 bases matching TRBD2. From germline, CDR1 is DFQATT and CDR2 SNEGSKA (reference sequence). This CDR3 is 17 amino acids long. Trimming removed 0 bases from V and 1 base from J; junction bases left unmatched: 9. The CDR3 is CSARDRTGTKSYNEQFF. CDR3 sequence (DNA): TGCAGTGCTAGAGACCGAACCGGGACTAAATCCTACAATGAGCAGTTCTTC.

In its sample, this clonotype was seen many times. The rearrangement joins TRBV6-2 or TRBV6-3 to TRBJ2-1; D gene ambiguous. The CDR3 is 16 residues long. Trimming took off 0 bases at V and 0 bases at J, with 9 bases between the two ends. The V gene's germline CDR1 is MNHEY and CDR2 SVGEGT. In DNA form, the CDR3 reads TGTGCCAGCAGTTACTCGGCCGGTAGCTCCTACAATGAGCAGTTCTTC. Protein sequence: CASSYSAGSSYNEQFF.

This clonotype was counted many times. The CDR3 sequence is CASSASGTTSYEQYF. The CDR3 region has the DNA TGTGCCAGCAGCGCTTCCGGGACTACCTCCTACGAGCAGTACTTC. J is TRBJ2-7 and V is TRBV9; 7 bases map to TRBD2. The V gene's germline CDR1 is SGDLS and CDR2 YYNGEE. This CDR3 comprises 15 residues. V dropped 3 bases and J dropped 0; count of bases not matched to a gene: 6. Full variable domain (remainder filled in from reference TRBV9 and TRBJ2-7): DSGVTQTPKHLITATGQRVTLRCSPRSGDLSVYWYQQSLDQGLQFLIQYYNGEERAKGNILERFSAQQFPDLHSELNLSSLELGDSALYFCASSASGTTSYEQYFGPGTRLTVT.

The J gene is TRBJ1-4, the V gene TRBV28; D not resolved. V was shortened by 5 bases and J by 5 bases, with 15 bases between the two germline ends. The CDR3 length is 15 residues. Germline V gives CDR1 MDHEN, CDR2 SYDVKM. CDR3 in amino acids: CASSPGRTPNEKLFF. As DNA, the CDR3 is TGTGCCAGCAGTCCAGGACGGACCCCCAATGAAAAACTGTTTTTT. Variable domain in full (rest from reference TRBV28 and TRBJ1-4): DVKVTQSSRYLVKRTGEKVFLECVQDMDHENMFWYRQDPGLGLRLIYFSYDVKMKEKGDIPEGYSVSREKKERFSLILESASTNQTSMYLCASSPGRTPNEKLFFGSGTQLSVL.

This clonotype was found many times. The chain has TRBV15 and TRBJ2-5; 11 bases fit TRBD2. Germline CDR1 LNHNV, CDR2 YYDKDF (reference sequence). Losses at the gene ends were 4 bases for V and 2 bases for J; bases not matched to a gene: 6. The length of the CDR3 is 16 residues. CDR3 DNA: TGTGCCACCAGCAAAGGGACTAGCGGAGGACAAGAGACCCAGTACTTC. Amino acids: CATSKGTSGGQETQYF.